This TCR beta chain was captured by sequencing in a study of blood T cell repertoires in COVID-19. Study as a whole: Researchers got acute and convalescent COVID-19 samples from the United States, Italy and Spain. Sources were T cells, B-cell-depleted T cells, or PBMCs; the material itself was cDNA or gDNA.

The CDR3 consists of 17 residues. After removal of 0 bases from V and 2 bases from J, the junction contained 3 bases not matched to a gene. The germline V gene encodes CDR1 SGHRS and CDR2 YFSETQ. Original handling: Amplification of reference gene primers provided the estimated nucleated cell counts. Assay: immunoSEQ multiplex PCR; the TCRdb copy retains only in-frame clones and omits some. V, J and clone size are those of that table, while D and trimming were read from the DNA. Of around 200,000 clones in the sample, 83% were seen once. This clone is a singleton in its sample. The chain is built from TRBV5-1 and TRBJ2-3, with 13 positions matching TRBD2. Sample: peripheral blood. The source is a man between 50 and 59 years old with active or convalescent COVID-19. CDR3 protein: CASSLGTSGRYTDTQYF. DNA for the CDR3: TGCGCCAGCAGCTTGGGGACTAGCGGGAGATACACAGATACGCAGTATTTT. The variable domain in full, with the rest retrieved from reference TRBV5-1 and TRBJ2-3, is KAGVTQTPRYLIKTRGQQVTLSCSPISGHRSVSWYQQTPGQGLQFLFEYFSETQRNKGNFPGRFSGRQFSNSRSEMNVSTLELGDSALYLCASSLGTSGRYTDTQYFGPGTRLTVL.